This T cell receptor (beta chain) was retrieved from a study of T cells after yellow fever vaccination. Study-wide points: Sorted repertoires could include abundant contaminating clonotypes from bulk cells. The booster saw the reappearance of most primary-vaccination clones (roughly 96% CD4, roughly 90% CD8).

5'RACE template switching added a universal primer site and UMIs to TCR cDNA. TCRdb redid the calling of the 5' RACE reads with MiXCR, one entry per CDR3 protein. The top ten hold around 3.5% of the sample, which has about 300,000 distinct CDR3 sequences, approximately 10% seen once. Details on this clonotype: Its antigen remains unknown.

V gave up 3 bases and J gave up 3 bases, with 11 bases separating them. The CDR3 runs 14 residues. The starting material was CD4+ T cells sorted from PBMCs, obtained 5 days after the yellow fever booster vaccination. The V call is TRBV12-3 or TRBV12-4, the J call TRBJ1-1, with D possibly TRBD1 on 5 matching bases. This sequence was found in a man younger than 35 who received the YFV17D yellow fever vaccine. The CDR3 region is CASSFGTLYTEAFF. CDR3 DNA: TGTGCCAGCAGTTTTGGGACCCTGTACACTGAAGCTTTCTTT.